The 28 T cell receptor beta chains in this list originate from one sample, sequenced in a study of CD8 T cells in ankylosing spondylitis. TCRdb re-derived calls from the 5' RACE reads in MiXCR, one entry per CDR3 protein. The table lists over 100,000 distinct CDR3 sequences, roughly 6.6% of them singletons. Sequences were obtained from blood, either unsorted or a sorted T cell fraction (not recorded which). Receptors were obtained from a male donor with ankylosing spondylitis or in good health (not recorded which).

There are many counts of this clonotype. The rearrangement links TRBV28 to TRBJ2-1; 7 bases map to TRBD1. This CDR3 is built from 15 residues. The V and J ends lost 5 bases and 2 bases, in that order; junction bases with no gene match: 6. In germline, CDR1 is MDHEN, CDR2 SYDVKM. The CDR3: CASSPGTEPYNEQFF. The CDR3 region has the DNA TGTGCCAGCAGTCCCGGGACAGAACCCTACAATGAGCAGTTCTTC.

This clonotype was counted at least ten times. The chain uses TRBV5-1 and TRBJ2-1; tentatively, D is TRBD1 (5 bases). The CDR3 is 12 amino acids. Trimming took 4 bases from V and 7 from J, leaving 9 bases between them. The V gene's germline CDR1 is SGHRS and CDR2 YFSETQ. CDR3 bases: TGCGCCAGCAGCGAAGGGGAAAATGAGCAGTTCTTC. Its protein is CASSEGENEQFF.

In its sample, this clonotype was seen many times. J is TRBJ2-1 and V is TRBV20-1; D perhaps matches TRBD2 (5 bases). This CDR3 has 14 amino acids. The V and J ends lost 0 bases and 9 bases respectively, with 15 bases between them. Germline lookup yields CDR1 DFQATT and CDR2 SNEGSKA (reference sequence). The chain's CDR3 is CSARDPSSVGEQFF. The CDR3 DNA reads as TGCAGTGCTAGAGATCCTAGCTCCGTCGGTGAGCAGTTCTTC.

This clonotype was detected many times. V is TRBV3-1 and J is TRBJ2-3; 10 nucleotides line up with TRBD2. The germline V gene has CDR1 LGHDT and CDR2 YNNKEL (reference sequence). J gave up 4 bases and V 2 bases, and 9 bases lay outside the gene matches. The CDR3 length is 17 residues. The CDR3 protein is CASSQRLAGVFADTQYF. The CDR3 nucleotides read TGTGCCAGCAGCCAACGGCTAGCGGGAGTATTCGCAGATACGCAGTATTTT.

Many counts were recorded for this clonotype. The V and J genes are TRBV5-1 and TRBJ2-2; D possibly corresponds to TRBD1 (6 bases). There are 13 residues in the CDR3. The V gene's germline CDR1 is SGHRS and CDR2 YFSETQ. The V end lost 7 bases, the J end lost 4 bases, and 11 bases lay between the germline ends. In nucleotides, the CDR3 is TGCGCCAGCGCCCAGGGGTTCACCGGGGAGCTGTTTTTT. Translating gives CASAQGFTGELFF.

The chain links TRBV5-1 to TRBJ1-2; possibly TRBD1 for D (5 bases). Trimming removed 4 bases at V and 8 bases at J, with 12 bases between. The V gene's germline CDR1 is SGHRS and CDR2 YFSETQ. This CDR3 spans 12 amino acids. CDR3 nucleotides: TGCGCCAGCAGCAACGACAGTGAGGGCTACACCTTC. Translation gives CASSNDSEGYTF.

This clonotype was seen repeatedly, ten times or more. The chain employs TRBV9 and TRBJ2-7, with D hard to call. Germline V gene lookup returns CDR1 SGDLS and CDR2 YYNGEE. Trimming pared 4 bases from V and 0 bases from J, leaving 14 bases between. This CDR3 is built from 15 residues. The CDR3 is CASSPTLDGSYEQYF. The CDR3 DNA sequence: TGTGCCAGCAGCCCGACCCTCGACGGCTCCTACGAGCAGTACTTC. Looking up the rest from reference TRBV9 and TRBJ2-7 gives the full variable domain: DSGVTQTPKHLITATGQRVTLRCSPRSGDLSVYWYQQSLDQGLQFLIQYYNGEERAKGNILERFSAQQFPDLHSELNLSSLELGDSALYFCASSPTLDGSYEQYFGPGTRLTVT.

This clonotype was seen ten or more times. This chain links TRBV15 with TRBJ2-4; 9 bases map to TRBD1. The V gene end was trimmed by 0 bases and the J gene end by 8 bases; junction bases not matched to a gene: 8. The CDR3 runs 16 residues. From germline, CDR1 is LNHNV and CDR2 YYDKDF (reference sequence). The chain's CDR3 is CATSRDSVTGGYIQYF. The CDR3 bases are TGTGCCACCAGCAGAGATTCTGTGACAGGGGGATACATTCAGTACTTC.

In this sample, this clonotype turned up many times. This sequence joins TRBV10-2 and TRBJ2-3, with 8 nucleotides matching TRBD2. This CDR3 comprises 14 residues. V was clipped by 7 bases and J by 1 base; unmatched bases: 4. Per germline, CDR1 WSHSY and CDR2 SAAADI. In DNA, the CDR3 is TGCGCCAGCAACAGCGGGGGAGGCACAGATACGCAGTATTTT. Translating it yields CASNSGGGTDTQYF.

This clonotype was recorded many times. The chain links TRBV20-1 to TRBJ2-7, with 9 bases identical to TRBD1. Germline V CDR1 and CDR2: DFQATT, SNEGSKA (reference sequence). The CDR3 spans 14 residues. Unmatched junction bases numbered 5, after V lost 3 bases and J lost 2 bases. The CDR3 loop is CSASEGTGPYEQYF. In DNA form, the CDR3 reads TGCAGTGCTAGTGAGGGGACAGGGCCCTACGAGCAGTACTTC.

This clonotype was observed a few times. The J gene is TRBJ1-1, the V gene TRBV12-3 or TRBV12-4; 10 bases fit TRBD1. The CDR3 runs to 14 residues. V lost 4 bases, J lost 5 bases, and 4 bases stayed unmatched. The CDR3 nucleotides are TGTGCCAGCAGTTGGGACAGGGGTGGGACTGAAGCTTTCTTT. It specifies CASSWDRGGTEAFF.

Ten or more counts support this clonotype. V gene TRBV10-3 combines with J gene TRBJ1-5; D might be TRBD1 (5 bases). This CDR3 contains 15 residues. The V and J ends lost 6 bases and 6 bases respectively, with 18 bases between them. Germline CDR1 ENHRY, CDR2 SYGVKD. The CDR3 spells CAISKGGTEFQPQHF. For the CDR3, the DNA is TGTGCCATCAGCAAAGGTGGGACGGAGTTTCAGCCCCAGCATTTT.

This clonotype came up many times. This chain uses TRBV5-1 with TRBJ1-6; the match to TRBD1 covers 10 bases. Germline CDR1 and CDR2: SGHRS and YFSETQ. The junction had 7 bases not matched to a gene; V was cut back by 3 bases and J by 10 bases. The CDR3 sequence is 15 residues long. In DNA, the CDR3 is TGCGCCAGCAGCTACTCCGGGACAGGGGTCTCACCCCTCCACTTT. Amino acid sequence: CASSYSGTGVSPLHF. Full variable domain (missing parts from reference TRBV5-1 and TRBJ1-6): KAGVTQTPRYLIKTRGQQVTLSCSPISGHRSVSWYQQTPGQGLQFLFEYFSETQRNKGNFPGRFSGRQFSNSRSEMNVSTLELGDSALYLCASSYSGTGVSPLHFGNGTRLTVT.

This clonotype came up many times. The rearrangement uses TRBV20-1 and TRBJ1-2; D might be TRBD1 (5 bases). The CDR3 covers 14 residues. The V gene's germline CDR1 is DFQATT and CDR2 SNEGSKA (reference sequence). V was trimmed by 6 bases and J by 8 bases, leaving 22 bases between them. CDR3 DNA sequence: TGCAGTGCCCTGAAGCCCATTGACAGTTGGGGCTACACCTTC. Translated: CSALKPIDSWGYTF.

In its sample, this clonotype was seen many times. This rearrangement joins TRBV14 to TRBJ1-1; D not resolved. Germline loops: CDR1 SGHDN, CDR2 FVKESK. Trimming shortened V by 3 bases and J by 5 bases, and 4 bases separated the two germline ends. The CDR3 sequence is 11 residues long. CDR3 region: CASSHGTEAFF. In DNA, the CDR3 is TGTGCCAGCAGCCACGGTACTGAAGCTTTCTTT.

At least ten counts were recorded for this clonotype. The CDR3 is CASSLSGGGNQPQHF. CDR3 nucleotide sequence: TGTGCCAGCAGTTTGTCAGGGGGTGGGAATCAGCCCCAGCATTTT. The genes are TRBV12-3 or TRBV12-4 and TRBJ1-5; 7 bases align to TRBD1. This CDR3 is built from 15 residues. V shed 3 bases and J 4 bases; nucleotides not matched to a gene: 6.

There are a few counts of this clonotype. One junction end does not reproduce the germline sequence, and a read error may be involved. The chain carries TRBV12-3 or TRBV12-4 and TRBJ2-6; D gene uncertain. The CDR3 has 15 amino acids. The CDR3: CASSIFVSEANVLTF. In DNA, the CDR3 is TGTGCCAGCAGTATTTTTGTGTCTGAGGCCAACGTCCTGACTTTC.

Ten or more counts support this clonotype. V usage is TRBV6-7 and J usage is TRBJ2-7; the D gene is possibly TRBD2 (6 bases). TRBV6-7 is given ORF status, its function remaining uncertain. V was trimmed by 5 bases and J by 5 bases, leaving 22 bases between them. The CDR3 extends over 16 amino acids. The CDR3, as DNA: TGTGCCAGCAGTACCCACTTCCCGGGGGAATTACACGAGCAGTACTTC. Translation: CASSTHFPGELHEQYF.

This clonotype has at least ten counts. CDR3 bases: TGTGCCAGCAGCCAAGATTCGGGGGACAGGGGGCCCTACGAGCAGTACTTC. This translates into CASSQDSGDRGPYEQYF. The chain recombines TRBV4-2 with TRBJ2-7; 12 bases line up with TRBD1. Trimming cost V 0 bases and J 2 bases; bases outside gene matches: 5. The CDR3 is made up of 17 amino acids. Germline V gene lookup returns CDR1 LGHNA and CDR2 YNFKEQ.

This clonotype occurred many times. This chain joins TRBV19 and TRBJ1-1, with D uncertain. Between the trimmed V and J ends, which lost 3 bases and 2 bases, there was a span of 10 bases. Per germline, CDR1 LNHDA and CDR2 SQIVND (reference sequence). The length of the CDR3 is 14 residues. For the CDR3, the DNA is TGTGCCAGTAGTATCGGTCGCAGCAACACTGAAGCTTTCTTT. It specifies CASSIGRSNTEAFF.

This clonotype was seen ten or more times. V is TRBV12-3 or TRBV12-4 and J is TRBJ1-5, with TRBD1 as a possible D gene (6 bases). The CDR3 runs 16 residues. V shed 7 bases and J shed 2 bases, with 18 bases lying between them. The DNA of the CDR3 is TGTGCCAGCAAAATCGGGGACAAGAGACGCAATCAGCCCCAGCATTTT. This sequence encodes CASKIGDKRRNQPQHF.

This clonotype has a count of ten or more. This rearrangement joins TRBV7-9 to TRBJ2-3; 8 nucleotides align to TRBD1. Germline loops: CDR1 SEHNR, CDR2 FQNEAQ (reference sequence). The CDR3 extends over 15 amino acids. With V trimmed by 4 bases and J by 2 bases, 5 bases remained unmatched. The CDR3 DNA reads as TGTGCCAGCAGCTCTGACAGGGGCCTCACAGATACGCAGTATTTT. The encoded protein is CASSSDRGLTDTQYF.

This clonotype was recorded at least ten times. In DNA, the CDR3 is TGCAGTGCTAGCGGGCAGGTCACAGATACGCAGTATTTT. Amino acid sequence: CSASGQVTDTQYF. The rearrangement joins TRBV20-1 to TRBJ2-3, with D hard to call. V was trimmed by 3 bases and J by 2 bases, leaving 9 bases between them. Germline V gives CDR1 DFQATT, CDR2 SNEGSKA (reference sequence). This CDR3 has 13 residues.

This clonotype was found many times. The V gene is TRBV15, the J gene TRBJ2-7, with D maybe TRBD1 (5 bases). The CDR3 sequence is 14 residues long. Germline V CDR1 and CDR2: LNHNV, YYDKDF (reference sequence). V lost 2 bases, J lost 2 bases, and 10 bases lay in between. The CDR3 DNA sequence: TGTGCCACCAGCAGAACCGGACAAACCTACGAGCAGTACTTC. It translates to CATSRTGQTYEQYF.

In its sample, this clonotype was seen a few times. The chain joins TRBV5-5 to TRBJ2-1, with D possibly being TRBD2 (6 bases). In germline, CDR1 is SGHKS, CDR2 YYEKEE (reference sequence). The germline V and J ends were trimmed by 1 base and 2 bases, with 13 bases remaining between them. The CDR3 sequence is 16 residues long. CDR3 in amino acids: CASSLSVGGPYNEQFF. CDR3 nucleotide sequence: TGTGCCAGCAGCTTGTCCGTGGGAGGCCCCTACAATGAGCAGTTCTTC.

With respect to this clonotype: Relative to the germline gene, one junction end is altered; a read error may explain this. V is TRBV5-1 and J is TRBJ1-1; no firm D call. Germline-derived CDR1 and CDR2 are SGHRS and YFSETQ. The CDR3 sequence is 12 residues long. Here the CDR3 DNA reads TGCGCCAGCAACTTGGAGGGCACTGAAGCTTTCTTT. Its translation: CASNLEGTEAFF.

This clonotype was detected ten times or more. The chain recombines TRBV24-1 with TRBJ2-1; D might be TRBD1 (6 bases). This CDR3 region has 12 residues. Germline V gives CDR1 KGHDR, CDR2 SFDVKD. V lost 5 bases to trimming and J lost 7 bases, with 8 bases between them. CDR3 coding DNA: TGTGCCACCAGTGTACAGGGTAATGAGCAGTTCTTC. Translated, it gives CATSVQGNEQFF.

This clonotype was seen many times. CDR3 bases: TGCAGTGCGGCTTCCCGGCAGGGGGGTTCCAAAAACATTCAGTACTTC. It translates to CSAASRQGGSKNIQYF. The chain carries TRBV20-1 and TRBJ2-4; D possibly corresponds to TRBD1 (7 bases). The ends were cut back, 6 bases at V and 2 bases at J, with 20 bases in the middle. The CDR3 sequence is 16 residues long. In germline, CDR1 is DFQATT, CDR2 SNEGSKA (reference sequence).